A single sample gave rise to the 30 T cell receptor beta chains below, sequenced in a study of shared clonotypes between healthy human individuals. TCRdb keeps only in-frame clones here, not all; method: immunoSEQ multiplex PCR. The table shows approximately 2,300,000 clones, with 92% occurring only once. Sequencing was carried out using naive CD4+ T cells from PBMCs. Subset noted: CD45RA+ positively selected. These receptors came from a man between 18 and 35 years old in good health. Some clones in this sample may be carry-over from other donors' samples.

The chain has TRBV19 and TRBJ1-1, with D maybe TRBD1 (5 bases). Trimming removed 8 bases at V and 3 bases at J, with 19 bases between. CDR3 size: 15 residues. Germline loops: CDR1 LNHDA, CDR2 SQIVND (reference sequence). The CDR3 sequence is CASCLGHPRDTEAFF. Written as DNA, the CDR3 is TGTGCCAGTTGCTTGGGGCATCCTCGGGACACTGAAGCTTTCTTT.

V usage is TRBV7-2 and J usage is TRBJ2-4; D not resolved. V gave up 1 base and J gave up 3 bases, with 13 bases separating them. Looked up from germline, CDR1 is SGHTA and CDR2 is FQGNSA. CDR3 size: 16 residues. The CDR3 is CASSLGRSSIKNIQYF. In DNA, the CDR3 is TGTGCCAGCAGCTTAGGTCGGTCCTCCATCAAAAACATTCAGTACTTC.

CDR3 in amino acids: CASRVQMNTGELFF. DNA of the CDR3: TGTGCCAGCAGGGTCCAGATGAACACCGGGGAGCTGTTTTTT. The V gene is TRBV2, the J gene TRBJ2-2; unclear D gene. The ends were cut back, 6 bases at V and 1 base at J, with 9 bases in the middle. The CDR3 is made up of 14 amino acids. Germline CDR1 is SNHLY and CDR2 is FYNNEI.

The V and J genes are TRBV13 and TRBJ2-7; TRBD1 aligns across 8 bases. CDR1 is PRHDT, CDR2 FYEKMQ, per germline (reference sequence). The CDR3 consists of 15 residues. Losses at the gene ends were 5 bases for V and 5 bases for J; bases not matched to a gene: 11. CDR3 region: CASSPQGAGGHEQYF. CDR3 nucleotide sequence: TGTGCCAGCAGCCCCCAGGGGGCAGGGGGCCACGAGCAGTACTTC. Drawing the rest from reference TRBV13 and TRBJ2-7, the complete variable domain is AAGVIQSPRHLIKEKRETATLKCYPIPRHDTVYWYQQGPGQDPQFLISFYEKMQSDKGSIPDRFSAQQFSDYHSELNMSSLELGDSALYFCASSPQGAGGHEQYFGPGTRLTVT.

The chain couples TRBV7-3 to TRBJ2-2; 8 bases fit TRBD2. Per germline, CDR1 SGHTA and CDR2 FQGTGA. This CDR3 has 14 amino acids. The trim removed 5 bases at V and 5 bases at J, leaving 4 bases unmatched. CDR3 in DNA: TGTGCCAGCAGCCAACTAGCGGTTACCGGGGAGCTGTTTTTT. Translating it yields CASSQLAVTGELFF.

The chain recombines TRBV7-9 with TRBJ2-5, with D maybe TRBD1 (5 bases). The CDR3 covers 16 residues. V lost 5 bases, J lost 5 bases, and 21 bases lay in between. Germline assignment: CDR1 SEHNR and CDR2 FQNEAQ (reference sequence). The CDR3 DNA sequence: TGTGCCAGCAGCCCAGCCGTAGACAGACTGAGGGAGACCCAGTACTTC. It yields the protein CASSPAVDRLRETQYF.

About this clone: Other DNA variants within this sample encode the same CDR3. J is TRBJ2-1 and V is TRBV5-1; TRBD1 is a possible D gene (5 bases). Germline V gives CDR1 SGHRS, CDR2 YFSETQ. Trimming took 0 bases from V and 0 from J, leaving 7 bases between them. This CDR3 has 15 amino acids. The CDR3 region has the DNA TGCGCCAGCAGCTTGGGGGGCGGCTCCTACAATGAGCAGTTCTTC. Its translation is CASSLGGGSYNEQFF.

J is TRBJ1-5 and V is TRBV29-1, with D perhaps matching TRBD1 (5 bases). Germline loops: CDR1 SQVTM, CDR2 ANQGSEA. V was cut by 5 bases and J by 2 bases, with 10 bases left in between. The CDR3 runs 13 residues. Here the CDR3 reads CSVRGERNQPQHF. For the CDR3, the DNA is TGCAGCGTTCGAGGGGAACGCAATCAGCCCCAGCATTTT.

J is TRBJ2-1 and V is TRBV7-2, with 10 bases that match TRBD2. Germline assignment: CDR1 SGHTA and CDR2 FQGNSA. This CDR3 is 14 amino acids long. The ends lost 2 bases at V and 7 bases at J; junction bases unmatched: 2. The DNA for the CDR3 is TGTGCCAGCAGCTTACTAGCGGGAGCGAATGAGCAGTTCTTC. It encodes CASSLLAGANEQFF. The variable domain in full, completed from reference TRBV7-2 and TRBJ2-1, reads GAGVSQSPSNKVTEKGKDVELRCDPISGHTALYWYRQSLGQGLEFLIYFQGNSAPDKSGLPSDRFSAERTGGSVSTLTIQRTQQEDSAVYLCASSLLAGANEQFFGPGTRLTVL.

The chain combines TRBV7-2 with TRBJ2-5, with 7 nucleotides matching TRBD2. Germline V gene sequence: CDR1 SGHTA, CDR2 FQGNSA. V shed 5 bases and J 5 bases; nucleotides not matched to a gene: 11. This CDR3 is 15 amino acids long. CDR3 bases: TGTGCCAGCAGCCATGGGGGGGGGTTAACGGAGACCCAGTACTTC. Amino acids: CASSHGGGLTETQYF.

The CDR3: CASSNPFLEQYF. As DNA, the CDR3 is TGTGCCAGCAGCAATCCGTTTCTCGAGCAGTACTTC. V gene TRBV21-1 combines with J gene TRBJ2-7; no DNA check was done on the table's D call, TRBD2. TRBV21-1 is a pseudogene segment. The CDR3 has 12 residues.

In this sample, this clone turned up a few times. This rearrangement joins TRBV4-1 to TRBJ1-5; TRBD1 is a possible D gene (5 bases). The V gene lost 6 bases and the J gene lost 4 bases, with 13 bases spanning the gap. CDR1 and CDR2 from the germline V gene are MGHRA and YSYEKL. The CDR3 length is 14 residues. The CDR3 sequence: CASSNTGVNQPQHF. The CDR3 coding sequence is TGCGCCAGCAGTAATACAGGAGTAAATCAGCCCCAGCATTTT.

The V and J genes are TRBV4-1 and TRBJ2-5; possible D gene TRBD2, 6 bases. Trimming shortened V by 1 base and J by 4 bases, and 16 bases separated the two germline ends. This CDR3 has 16 amino acids. Germline V lookup: CDR1 MGHRA, CDR2 YSYEKL. In DNA, the CDR3 is TGCGCCAGCAGCCAAGGGGCGGGGCCCGGCATAGAGACCCAGTACTTC. Residues: CASSQGAGPGIETQYF.

The chain's CDR3 is CASLDRQTYEQYF. The CDR3 DNA reads as TGTGCCAGCCTGGATCGGCAGACCTACGAGCAGTACTTC. V is TRBV6-5 and J is TRBJ2-7; no clear D. V was cut by 8 bases and J by 2 bases, with 13 bases left in between. This CDR3 comprises 13 residues. Germline V gives CDR1 MNHEY, CDR2 SVGAGI.

V gene TRBV15 combines with J gene TRBJ1-1; the D is unclear. Trimming removed 5 bases at V and 3 bases at J, with 13 bases between. Per germline, CDR1 LNHNV and CDR2 YYDKDF (reference sequence). This CDR3 contains 14 residues. In DNA, the CDR3 is TGTGCCACCAGCCTCGCCCCTCAGGACACTGAAGCTTTCTTT. This sequence encodes CATSLAPQDTEAFF. The whole variable domain, filled in from reference TRBV15 and TRBJ1-1, reads DAMVIQNPRYQVTQFGKPVTLSCSQTLNHNVMYWYQQKSSQAPKLLFHYYDKDFNNEADTPDNFQSRRPNTSFCFLDIRSPGLGDTAMYLCATSLAPQDTEAFFGQGTRLTVV.

The chain recombines TRBV29-1 with TRBJ2-5; no clear D. V gave up 3 bases and J gave up 2 bases, with 10 bases separating them. The CDR3 is 13 amino acids. Germline V CDR1 and CDR2: SQVTM, ANQGSEA. In DNA, the CDR3 is TGCAGCGTTGATACCACCCGGCAAGAGACCCAGTACTTC. Amino acid sequence: CSVDTTRQETQYF.

The chain uses TRBV25-1 and TRBJ1-1; D is unclear. Germline V gene lookup returns CDR1 MGHDK and CDR2 SYGVNS. CDR3 size: 12 residues. V was trimmed by 5 bases and J by 6 bases, leaving 10 bases between them. CDR3 sequence: CASSNGPSEAFF. The CDR3, as DNA: TGTGCCAGCAGTAACGGCCCCTCTGAAGCTTTCTTT.

This clone was counted a single time. The chain is built from TRBV10-1 and TRBJ2-1; D is unresolved. V was pared by 8 bases and J by 0 bases, with 14 bases between. CDR3 length: 15 residues. Germline lookup yields CDR1 WNHNN and CDR2 SYGVQD (reference sequence). CDR3 amino acids: CASVVYKSSYNEQFF. For the CDR3, the DNA is TGCGCCAGCGTTGTCTACAAGAGCTCCTACAATGAGCAGTTCTTC.

This clone was counted a single time. The chain uses TRBV6-1 and TRBJ2-5; TRBD1 matches 7 bases. The CDR3 runs to 12 residues. The germline V gene has CDR1 MNHNS and CDR2 SASEGT. Trimming took 7 bases from V and 4 from J; bases not matched to a gene: 3. The CDR3 coding sequence is TGTGCCAGCACTCACAGGGGAGAGACCCAGTACTTC. Translation gives CASTHRGETQYF.

The chain uses TRBV5-6 and TRBJ2-7; 7 bases are shared with TRBD2. Germline V gene lookup returns CDR1 SGHDT and CDR2 YYEEEE. CDR3 length: 15 residues. With V trimmed by 0 bases and J by 7 bases, 10 bases remained unmatched. The CDR3 sequence: CASSLARTRTGEQYF. CDR3 nucleotides: TGTGCCAGCAGCTTGGCGAGGACTAGAACGGGGGAGCAGTACTTC.

Comment on this clone: Different DNA sequences within this sample yield the same CDR3. The V call is TRBV4-3, the J call TRBJ2-1; 8 bases fit TRBD1. The CDR3 consists of 15 residues. Germline lookup yields CDR1 LGHNA and CDR2 YSLEER. V lost 1 base and J lost 4; bases outside the gene matches: 3. CDR3 sequence: CASSQGTGTYNEQFF. The CDR3 DNA is TGCGCCAGCAGCCAAGGGACAGGGACATACAATGAGCAGTTCTTC.

As to this clone: The sample holds other DNA sequences that translate to the same CDR3. CDR3 loop: CASSFDRGGTEAFF. The CDR3 nucleotides read TGTGCCAGCAGTTTCGACAGGGGGGGCACTGAAGCTTTCTTT. The chain combines TRBV6-5 with TRBJ1-1, with 9 positions matching TRBD1. Germline-derived CDR1 and CDR2 are MNHEY and SVGAGI. Germline trimming cut 4 bases from V and 4 bases from J; bases unmatched to any gene: 4. This CDR3 region has 14 residues.

This chain uses TRBV28 with TRBJ1-1, with D uncertain. Germline loops: CDR1 MDHEN, CDR2 SYDVKM. The CDR3 spans 13 residues. V was shortened by 4 bases and J by 1 base, with 7 bases between the two germline ends. CDR3 DNA sequence: TGTGCCAGCAGTTCGACGACGAACACTGAAGCTTTCTTT. Amino acid sequence: CASSSTTNTEAFF.

Here the CDR3 DNA reads TGTGCCAGCAGTGTAAGCCGTAGCTCCTACAATGAGCAGTTCTTC. It yields the protein CASSVSRSSYNEQFF. This sequence joins TRBV27 and TRBJ2-1; D is unresolved. CDR1 is MNHEY, CDR2 SMNVEV, per germline (reference sequence). Trimming shortened V by 5 bases and J by 0 bases, and 11 bases separated the two germline ends. The CDR3 sequence is 15 residues long.

The rearrangement links TRBV5-1 to TRBJ2-3, with 10 bases matching TRBD2. The germline V gene encodes CDR1 SGHRS and CDR2 YFSETQ. This CDR3 is 18 amino acids long. The V and J ends lost 3 bases and 6 bases, in that order; junction bases with no gene match: 16. For the CDR3, the DNA is TGCGCCAGCAGCTGGGGCGTAGGAGCGGGAGGGCCGAGCGATACGCAGTATTTT. Its translation is CASSWGVGAGGPSDTQYF.

V is TRBV5-1 and J is TRBJ2-7, with a weak D call TRBD2 (6 bases). Germline V gene sequence: CDR1 SGHRS, CDR2 YFSETQ. V dropped 0 bases and J dropped 6 bases, with 13 bases sitting between them. This CDR3 has 14 amino acids. The CDR3 nucleotides are TGCGCCAGCAGCTTGGGCACAGCGGGCGGCGAGCAGTACTTC. Translation gives CASSLGTAGGEQYF. The whole variable domain, remainder taken from reference TRBV5-1 and TRBJ2-7, is KAGVTQTPRYLIKTRGQQVTLSCSPISGHRSVSWYQQTPGQGLQFLFEYFSETQRNKGNFPGRFSGRQFSNSRSEMNVSTLELGDSALYLCASSLGTAGGEQYFGPGTRLTVT.

CDR3 loop: CASRVEGYGYTF. The CDR3 nucleotides read TGCGCCAGCCGCGTCGAGGGCTATGGCTACACCTTC. The chain is built from TRBV5-1 and TRBJ1-2; no firm D call. V gave up 7 bases and J gave up 4 bases, with 11 bases separating them. CDR3 length: 12 amino acids. The germline gives CDR1 SGHRS, CDR2 YFSETQ.

The chain couples TRBV11-2 to TRBJ1-4; D gene uncertain. V was pared by 2 bases and J by 0 bases, with 10 bases between. Germline-derived CDR1 and CDR2 are SGHAT and FQNNGV. CDR3 length: 16 residues. The CDR3 nucleotides are TGTGCCAGCAGCTTACGTCTGGGTGCAACTAATGAAAAACTGTTTTTT. This sequence encodes CASSLRLGATNEKLFF.

The chain employs TRBV5-1 and TRBJ2-3; 10 nucleotides align to TRBD2. The CDR3 length is 15 residues. Looked up from germline, CDR1 is SGHRS and CDR2 is YFSETQ. Trimming cost V 4 bases and J 7 bases; bases outside gene matches: 9. The CDR3 DNA reads TGCGCCAGCAGCGAAACCTTAGCGGGAGGATATACGCAGTATTTT. It encodes CASSETLAGGYTQYF.

As concerns this clone: The sample holds other DNA sequences that translate to the same CDR3. The chain recombines TRBV7-9 with TRBJ2-4; the D gene is possibly TRBD1 (6 bases). CDR1 is SEHNR, CDR2 FQNEAQ, per germline (reference sequence). The CDR3 length is 13 residues. V was shortened by 0 bases and J by 7 bases, with 7 bases between the two germline ends. The CDR3 here is CASSLAGGNIQYF. The CDR3 DNA reads TGTGCCAGCAGCTTAGCAGGGGGTAACATTCAGTACTTC. Variable domain in full (rest from reference TRBV7-9 and TRBJ2-4): DTGVSQNPRHKITKRGQNVTFRCDPISEHNRLYWYRQTLGQGPEFLTYFQNEAQLEKSRLLSDRFSAERPKGSFSTLEIQRTEQGDSAMYLCASSLAGGNIQYFGAGTRLSVL.